Reported below is one T cell receptor (beta chain). The record originates from a study of blood T cell repertoires in COVID-19. Repertoires were generated with immunoSEQ multiplex PCR, while TCRdb's copy carries only in-frame clones and drops some. The sample lists 400,000 to 500,000 clones, approximately 90% occurring once. CDR3 length: 14 residues. Germline lookup yields CDR1 MNHEY and CDR2 SMNVEV (reference sequence). V shed 1 base and J 4 bases; nucleotides not matched to a gene: 2. This clonotype was obtained from a woman aged 25 to 39 with active or convalescent COVID-19. Specimen: peripheral blood. The chain carries TRBV27 and TRBJ2-5, with 8 nucleotides matching TRBD1. The CDR3 nucleotides are TGTGCCAGCAGTTTATGGGGACAGGTAGAGACCCAGTACTTC. Translated, it gives CASSLWGQVETQYF.